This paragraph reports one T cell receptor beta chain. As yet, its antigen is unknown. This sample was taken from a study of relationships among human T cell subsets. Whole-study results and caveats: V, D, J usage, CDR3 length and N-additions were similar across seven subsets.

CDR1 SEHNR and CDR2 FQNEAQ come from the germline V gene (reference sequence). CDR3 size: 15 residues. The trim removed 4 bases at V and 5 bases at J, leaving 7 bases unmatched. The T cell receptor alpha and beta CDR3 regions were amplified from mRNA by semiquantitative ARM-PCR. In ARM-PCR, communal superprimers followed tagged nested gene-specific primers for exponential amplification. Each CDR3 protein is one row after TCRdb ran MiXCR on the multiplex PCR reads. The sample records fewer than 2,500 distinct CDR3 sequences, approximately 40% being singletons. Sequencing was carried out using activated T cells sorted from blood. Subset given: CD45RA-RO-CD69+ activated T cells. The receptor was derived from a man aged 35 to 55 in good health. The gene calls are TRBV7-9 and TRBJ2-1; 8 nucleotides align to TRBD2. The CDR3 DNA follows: TGTGCCAGCAGCTCGTCACTAGCGGACCACAATGAGCAGTTCTTC. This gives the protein CASSSSLADHNEQFF.